This T cell receptor (beta chain) was sequenced for a study of PD-1 blockade in classical Hodgkin lymphoma. Each of the patients experienced relapse following autologous stem cell transplantation, and their brentuximab vedotin exposure differed. This table comes from immunoSEQ multiplex PCR, and its TCRdb copy is limited to in-frame clones, with some not included. The repertoire consists of 40,000 to 45,000 clones, with 60% to 75% occurring once and the leading ten covering 3% to 3.5%. The CDR3 is 13 residues long. Trimming cost V 6 bases and J 4 bases; bases outside gene matches: 5. Looked up from germline, CDR1 is MNHEY and CDR2 is SVGAGI.

This receptor was taken from a human donor with classical Hodgkin lymphoma. Sequencing was performed on peripheral blood mononuclear cells (PBMCs), taken at baseline. The chain recombines TRBV6-5 with TRBJ1-1, with 7 bases identical to TRBD1. The chain's CDR3 is CASSDRVFTEAFF. CDR3 DNA: TGTGCCAGCAGCGACAGGGTTTTCACTGAAGCTTTCTTT.